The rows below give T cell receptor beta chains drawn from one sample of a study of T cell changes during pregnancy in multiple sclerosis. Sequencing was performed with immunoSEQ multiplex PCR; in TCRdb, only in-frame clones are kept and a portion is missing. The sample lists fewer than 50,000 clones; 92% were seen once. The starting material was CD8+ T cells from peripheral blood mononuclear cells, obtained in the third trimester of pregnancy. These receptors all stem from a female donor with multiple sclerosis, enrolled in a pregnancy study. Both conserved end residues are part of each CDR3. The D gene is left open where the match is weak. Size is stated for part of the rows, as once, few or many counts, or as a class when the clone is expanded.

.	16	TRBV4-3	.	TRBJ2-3	CASSPRARGNTDTQYF	TGCGCCAGCAGCCCTCGAGCACGCGGGAATACAGATACGCAGTATTTT
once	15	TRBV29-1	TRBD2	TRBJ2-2	CSVELSSGSTGELFF	TGCAGCGTTGAACTTTCTAGCGGGAGCACCGGGGAGCTGTTTTTT
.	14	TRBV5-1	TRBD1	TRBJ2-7	CASSSGGAFYEQYF	TGCGCCAGCAGCTCAGGGGGCGCATTCTACGAGCAGTACTTC
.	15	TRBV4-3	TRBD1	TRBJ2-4	CASSQGTGGGNIQYF	TGCGCCAGCAGCCAAGGCACAGGGGGCGGAAACATTCAGTACTTC
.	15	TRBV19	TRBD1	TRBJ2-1	CASSWSGTGYNEQFF	TGTGCCAGTAGTTGGTCCGGGACAGGATACAATGAGCAGTTCTTC
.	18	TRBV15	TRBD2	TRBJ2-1	CATSRSPSGPSSYNEQFF	TGTGCCACCAGCAGATCACCTAGCGGGCCAAGCTCCTACAATGAGCAGTTCTTC
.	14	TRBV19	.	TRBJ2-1	CASSLSLGHNEQFF	TGTGCCAGTAGTCTCTCCCTGGGGCACAATGAGCAGTTCTTC
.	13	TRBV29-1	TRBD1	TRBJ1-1	CSVLQGATTEAFF	TGCAGCGTTTTACAGGGGGCGACGACTGAAGCTTTCTTT
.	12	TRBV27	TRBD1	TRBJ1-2	CASRDRGRGYTF	TGTGCCAGCAGGGACAGGGGACGCGGCTACACCTTC
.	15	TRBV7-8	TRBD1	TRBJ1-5	CASRPGAGGYQPQHF	TGTGCCAGCAGGCCGGGGGCAGGGGGTTATCAGCCCCAGCATTTT
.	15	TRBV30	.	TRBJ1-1	CAWSVGQGANTEAFF	TGTGCCTGGAGTGTAGGGCAGGGTGCCAACACTGAAGCTTTCTTT
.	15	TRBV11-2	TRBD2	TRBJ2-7	CASGPLAGGTYEQYF	TGTGCCAGCGGCCCCCTAGCGGGAGGGACCTACGAGCAGTACTTC
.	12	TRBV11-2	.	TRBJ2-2	CASSRSGGELFF	TGTGCCAGCAGCCGCTCGGGCGGGGAGCTGTTTTTT
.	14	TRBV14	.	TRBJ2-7	CASSHMTSLYEQYF	TGTGCCAGCAGCCACATGACTAGTCTCTACGAGCAGTACTTC
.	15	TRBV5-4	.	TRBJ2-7	CASSQVVDSNYEQYF	TGTGCCAGCAGCCAAGTAGTCGACTCCAACTACGAGCAGTACTTC
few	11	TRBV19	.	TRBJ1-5	CASSRGWPQHF	TGTGCCAGTAGCCGCGGTTGGCCCCAGCATTTT
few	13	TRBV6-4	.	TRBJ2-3	CASSGSEPDTQYF	TGTGCCAGCAGTGGGTCGGAGCCGGATACGCAGTATTTT
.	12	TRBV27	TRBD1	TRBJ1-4	CASSTQGARLFF	TGTGCCAGCAGTACCCAGGGGGCCAGACTGTTTTTT
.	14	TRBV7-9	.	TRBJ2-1	CASSLTVPDNEQFF	TGTGCCAGCAGCTTAACCGTACCGGACAATGAGCAGTTCTTC
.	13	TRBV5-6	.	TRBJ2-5	CASSIGASAQVYF	TGTGCCAGCAGCATAGGGGCTTCGGCCCAGGTTTACTTC
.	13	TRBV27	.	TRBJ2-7	CASSFAAGYEQYF	TGTGCCAGCAGTTTCGCGGCGGGCTACGAGCAGTACTTC
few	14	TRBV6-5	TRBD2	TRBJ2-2	CASSYLSGAGELFF	TGTGCCAGCAGTTACCTTAGCGGGGCCGGGGAGCTGTTTTTT
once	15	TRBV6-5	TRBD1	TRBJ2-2	CASRNIDRDTGELFF	TGTGCCAGCCGGAATATCGACAGGGACACCGGGGAGCTGTTTTTT
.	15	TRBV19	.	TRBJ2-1	CASSIQGDSYNEQFF	TGTGCCAGTAGTATTCAAGGAGACTCCTACAATGAGCAGTTCTTC